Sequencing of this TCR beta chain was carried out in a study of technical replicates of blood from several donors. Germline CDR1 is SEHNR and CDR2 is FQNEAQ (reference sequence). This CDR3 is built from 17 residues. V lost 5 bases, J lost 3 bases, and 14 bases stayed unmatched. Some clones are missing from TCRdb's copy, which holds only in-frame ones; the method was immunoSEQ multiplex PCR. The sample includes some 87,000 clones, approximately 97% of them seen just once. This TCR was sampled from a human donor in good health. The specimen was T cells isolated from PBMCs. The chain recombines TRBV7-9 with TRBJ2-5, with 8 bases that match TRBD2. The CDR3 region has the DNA TGTGCCAGCAGCCACCCCCTACCAGCGGGAGCTGAAGAGACCCAGTACTTC. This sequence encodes CASSHPLPAGAEETQYF.